What follows are 9 T cell receptor beta chains derived from one specimen sequenced in a study of T-cell reconstitution after alpha-beta-depleted transplantation in children. A library of TCRbeta sequences, prepared with unique molecular identifiers, was generated. TCRdb passed the PCR reads through MiXCR, listing each CDR3 protein once. The data show about 300,000 distinct CDR3 sequences, about a tenth seen once. The sequences come from PBMCs, collected before TCRalphabeta/CD19-depleted stem cell transplant. The receptors were gathered from a boy younger than two with acute myeloid leukemia, due to receive a stem cell transplant.

This clonotype has a count of ten or more. The chain is built from TRBV24-1 and TRBJ2-3; D is unclear. This CDR3 comprises 12 residues. Trimming took 7 bases from V and 4 from J, leaving 8 bases between them. Germline-derived CDR1 and CDR2 are KGHDR and SFDVKD. CDR3 amino acids: CATSLASDTQYF. CDR3 bases: TGTGCCACCAGCCTGGCCTCAGATACGCAGTATTTT.

At least ten counts were recorded for this clonotype. The chain has TRBV6-5 and TRBJ2-1; unclear D gene. CDR3 length: 12 amino acids. The ends were cut back, 6 bases at V and 8 bases at J, with 11 bases in the middle. Looked up from germline, CDR1 is MNHEY and CDR2 is SVGAGI. CDR3 amino acids: CASSITRDEQFF. CDR3 in DNA: TGTGCCAGCAGCATCACCCGCGATGAGCAGTTCTTC.

This clonotype was detected many times. The J gene is TRBJ2-7, the V gene TRBV10-2; TRBD1 matches 9 bases. Losses at the gene ends were 7 bases for V and 5 bases for J; bases not matched to a gene: 6. The CDR3 totals 13 residues. CDR1 and CDR2 from the germline V gene are WSHSY and SAAADI. For the CDR3, the DNA is TGCGCCAGCACCCGGGACAGGGCGAACGAGCAGTACTTC. Amino acid sequence: CASTRDRANEQYF.

The rearrangement joins TRBV12-3 or TRBV12-4 to TRBJ2-5; TRBD1 matches at 7 bases. The CDR3 is 15 amino acids. After removal of 5 bases from V and 3 bases from J, the junction contained 9 bases not matched to a gene. DNA for the CDR3: TGTGCCAGCAGTCCGCCAGGCCAGGGGGAAGAGACCCAGTACTTC. It is translated as CASSPPGQGEETQYF.

This clonotype has a count of ten or more. This chain joins TRBV12-3 or TRBV12-4 and TRBJ2-3; no clear D. V was cut by 7 bases and J by 0 bases, with 5 bases left in between. The CDR3 is 12 amino acids. CDR3 coding DNA: TGTGCCAGCACGGGTAGCACAGATACGCAGTATTTT. Amino acid sequence: CASTGSTDTQYF.

CDR3 amino acids: CASSVGGGAETQYF. CDR3 in DNA: TGTGCCAGCAGCGTAGGCGGAGGGGCAGAGACCCAGTACTTC. V usage is TRBV9 and J usage is TRBJ2-5; tentatively, D is TRBD2 (6 bases). The V end was cut by 0 bases, the J end by 4 bases, with 10 bases between. The CDR3 length is 14 residues. Per germline, CDR1 SGDLS and CDR2 YYNGEE.

The chain combines TRBV20-1 with TRBJ2-7, with 9 bases aligning to TRBD1. The CDR3 has 14 residues. Per germline, CDR1 DFQATT and CDR2 SNEGSKA (reference sequence). Losses at the gene ends were 2 bases for V and 5 bases for J; bases not matched to a gene: 7. CDR3 nucleotide sequence: TGCAGTGCTAGATTCCGGGACAGGGTCCACGAGCAGTACTTC. It specifies CSARFRDRVHEQYF.

The table lists this clonotype with a few counts. The rearrangement links TRBV12-3 or TRBV12-4 to TRBJ2-3; D may be TRBD2 (5 bases). This CDR3 is built from 13 residues. The V end was cut by 7 bases, the J end by 0 bases, with 8 bases between. The CDR3: CASTGGSTDTQYF. CDR3 nucleotides: TGTGCCAGCACCGGAGGCAGCACAGATACGCAGTATTTT.

Ten or more counts support this clonotype. The chain combines TRBV14 with TRBJ2-1; D not resolved. The V gene lost 4 bases and the J gene lost 7 bases, with 20 bases spanning the gap. CDR3 length: 16 amino acids. Germline assignment: CDR1 SGHDN and CDR2 FVKESK. CDR3 DNA sequence: TGTGCCAGCAGCCTGAGGAAGTTTTACGGCAGGAATGAGCAGTTCTTC. Translating it yields CASSLRKFYGRNEQFF. Supplemented by reference TRBV14 and TRBJ2-1, the full variable domain reads EAGVTQFPSHSVIEKGQTVTLRCDPISGHDNLYWYRRVMGKEIKFLLHFVKESKQDESGMPNNRFLAERTGGTYSTLKVQPAELEDSGVYFCASSLRKFYGRNEQFFGPGTRLTVL.